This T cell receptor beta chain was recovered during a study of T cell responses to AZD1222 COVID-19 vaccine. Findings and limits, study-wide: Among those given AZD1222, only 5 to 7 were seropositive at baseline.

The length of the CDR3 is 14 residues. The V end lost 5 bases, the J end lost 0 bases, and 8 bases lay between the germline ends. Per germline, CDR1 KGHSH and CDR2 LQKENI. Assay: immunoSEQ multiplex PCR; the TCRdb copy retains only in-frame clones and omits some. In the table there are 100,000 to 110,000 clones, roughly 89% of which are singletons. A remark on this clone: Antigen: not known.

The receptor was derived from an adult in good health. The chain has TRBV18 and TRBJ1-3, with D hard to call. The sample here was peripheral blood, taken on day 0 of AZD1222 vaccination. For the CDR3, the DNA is TGTGCCAGCTCAATACAGACCTCTGGAAACACCATATATTTT. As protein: CASSIQTSGNTIYF.